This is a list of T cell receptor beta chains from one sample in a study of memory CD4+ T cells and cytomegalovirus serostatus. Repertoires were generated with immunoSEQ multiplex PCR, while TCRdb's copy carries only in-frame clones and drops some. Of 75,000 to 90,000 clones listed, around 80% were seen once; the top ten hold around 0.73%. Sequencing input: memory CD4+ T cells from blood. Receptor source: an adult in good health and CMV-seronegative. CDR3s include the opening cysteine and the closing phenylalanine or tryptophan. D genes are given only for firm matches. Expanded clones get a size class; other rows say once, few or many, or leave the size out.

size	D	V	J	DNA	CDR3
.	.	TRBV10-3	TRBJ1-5	TGTGCCATCAGTGAAGAAGGGATGGGGCAGCCCCAGCATTTT	CAISEEGMGQPQHF
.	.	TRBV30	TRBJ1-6	TGTGCCCGAAAGGACAGCTATAATTCACCCCTCCACTTT	CARKDSYNSPLHF
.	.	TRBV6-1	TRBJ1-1	TGTGCCAGCAGTCTGCGCCTATTACGGGGGACTGAAGCTTTCTTT	CASSLRLLRGTEAFF
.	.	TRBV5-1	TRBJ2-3	TGCGCCAGCAGCGGTACAGGGTCCCACAGTGGGGCAGATACGCAGTATTTT	CASSGTGSHSGADTQYF
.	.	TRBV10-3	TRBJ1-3	TGTGCCATCAGTGAGTCTGAGGACACCATATATTTT	CAISESEDTIYF
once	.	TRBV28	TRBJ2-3	TGTGCCAGCAGTACACCGACAGGTCGGGCAGATACGCAGTATTTT	CASSTPTGRADTQYF
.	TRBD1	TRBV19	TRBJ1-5	TGTGCCAGTAGTCTCCAGGGGGGGGGATACATCAGCAATCAGCCCCAGCATTTT	CASSLQGGGYISNQPQHF
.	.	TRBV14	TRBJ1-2	TGTGCCAGCAGCCAAGATAGTGCAGTTTATGGCTACACCTTC	CASSQDSAVYGYTF
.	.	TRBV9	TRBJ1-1	TGTGCCAGCAGCGTAGGTTTGTGGGGGGGCGAGAACACTGAAGCTTTCTTT	CASSVGLWGGENTEAFF
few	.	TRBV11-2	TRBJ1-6	TGTGCCAGCAGCTTAGAGGTTCGTTCACCCCTCCACTTT	CASSLEVRSPLHF
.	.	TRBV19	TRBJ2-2	TGTGCCAGTAGTTTTAGTACCGGGTCACAAACCGGGGAGCTGTTTTTT	CASSFSTGSQTGELFF
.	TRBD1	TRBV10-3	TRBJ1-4	TGTGCCATCGGAAGACAGGGGGGTGTTGAAAAACTGTTTTTT	CAIGRQGGVEKLFF
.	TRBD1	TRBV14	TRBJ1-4	TGTGCCAGCAGCCAATCGCGGATGGGACAGTTAAGGAGTGGGGATGAAAAACTGTTTTTT	CASSQSRMGQLRSGDEKLFF
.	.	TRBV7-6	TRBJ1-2	TGTGCCAGCAGCTCGGGGGGGGTTGGCTACACCTTC	CASSSGGVGYTF
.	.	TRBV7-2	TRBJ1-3	TGTGCCAGCAGCTTAGTAGGGAGCTCTGGAAACACCATATATTTT	CASSLVGSSGNTIYF
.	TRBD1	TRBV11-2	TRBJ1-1	TGTGCCAGCAGCTGGACAGGGGGTTCGAACACTGAAGCTTTCTTT	CASSWTGGSNTEAFF
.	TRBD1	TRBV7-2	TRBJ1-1	TGTGCCAGCAGCCCCATCAATAGGGGGCTGGGCACTGAAGCTTTCTTT	CASSPINRGLGTEAFF
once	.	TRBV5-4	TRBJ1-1	TGTGCCAGCAGCTTGGATGGGGGTAGGGTCACTGAAGCTTTCTTT	CASSLDGGRVTEAFF
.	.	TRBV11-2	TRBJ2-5	TGTGCCAGCAGCTTTAAGGGAGGAGACGTCCAGTACTTC	CASSFKGGDVQYF
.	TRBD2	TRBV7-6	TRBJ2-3	TGTGCCAGCACCTCCAGGGCTAGCGGGGGGAGCACAGATACGCAGTATTTT	CASTSRASGGSTDTQYF
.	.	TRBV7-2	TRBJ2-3	TGTGCCAGCAGCTTAGGAGGGGCAGATACGCAGTATTTT	CASSLGGADTQYF
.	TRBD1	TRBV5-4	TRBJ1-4	TGTGCCAGCAGCTGGGACAGGGGGCGTGAGGAAAAACTGTTTTTT	CASSWDRGREEKLFF
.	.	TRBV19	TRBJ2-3	TGTGCCAGTAGTATAGCACGGGACCGCACAGATACGCAGTATTTT	CASSIARDRTDTQYF
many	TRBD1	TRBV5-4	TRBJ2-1	TGTGCCAGCAGTTCCGGGACAGGGGGTTACAATGAGCAGTTCTTC	CASSSGTGGYNEQFF
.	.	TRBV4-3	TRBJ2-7	TGCGCCAGCAGCCAAGATTCCCGGACTGGAAGTTACGAGCAGTACTTC	CASSQDSRTGSYEQYF
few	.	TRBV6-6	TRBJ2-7	TGTGCCAGCAGTTACAGGGAATACTACGAGCAGTACTTC	CASSYREYYEQYF
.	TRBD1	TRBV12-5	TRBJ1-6	TGTGCTAGTGGTTCGGGACAGATTAATTCACCCCTCCACTTT	CASGSGQINSPLHF
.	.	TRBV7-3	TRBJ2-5	TGTGCCAGCAGCTTCGGGGTACAAGAGACCCAGTACTTC	CASSFGVQETQYF
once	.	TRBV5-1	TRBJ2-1	TGCGCCAGCAGCGTCGGGACACCGAGCTCCTACAATGAGCAGTTCTTC	CASSVGTPSSYNEQFF
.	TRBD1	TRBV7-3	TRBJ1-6	TGTGCCAGCAGCTTAGGGACAGAGAATTCACCCCTCCACTTT	CASSLGTENSPLHF
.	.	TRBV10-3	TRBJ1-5	TGTGCCATCAGCGGGACGGCGGATAGCAATCAGCCCCAGCATTTT	CAISGTADSNQPQHF
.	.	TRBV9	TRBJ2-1	TGTGCCAGCAGACCCCTGCCGGGAGATGGTTACAATGAGCAGTTCTTC	CASRPLPGDGYNEQFF
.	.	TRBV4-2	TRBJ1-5	TGTGCCAGCAGCCAAGAAAGAGGCAATCAGCCCCAGCATTTT	CASSQERGNQPQHF
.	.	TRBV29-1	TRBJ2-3	TGCAGCGTTGCTTTGGAGGGCACAGATACGCAGTATTTT	CSVALEGTDTQYF
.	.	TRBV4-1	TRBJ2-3	TGCGCCAGCAGCCAAGATGATCGGTTACGCACAGATACGCAGTATTTT	CASSQDDRLRTDTQYF
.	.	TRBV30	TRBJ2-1	TGTGCCTGGAGTGTGGGGGCGCCCCCTCCTTACAATGAGCAGTTCTTC	CAWSVGAPPPYNEQFF
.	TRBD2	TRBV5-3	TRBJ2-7	TGTGCCAGAAGCTTGGTGCAAAGGACTAGCCCTTCCTACGAGCAGTACTTC	CARSLVQRTSPSYEQYF
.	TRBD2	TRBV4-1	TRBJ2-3	TGCGCCAGCAGCCGTACTAGCGGGGGGGATCGAGGCACAGATACGCAGTATTTT	CASSRTSGGDRGTDTQYF
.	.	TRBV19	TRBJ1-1	TGTGCCAGTAGTATAGGAGGAGCGAACACTGAAGCTTTCTTT	CASSIGGANTEAFF